This T cell receptor (beta chain) was identified during a study of early T cells in non-severe SARS-CoV-2 infection. Background on the study: Sequenced bulk RNA came from whole blood that was unsorted, and chains were unpaired.

Whole-study findings and limits: A preference for anti-spike CD8 responses marked VDJdb matching, which missed private and CD4 specificities.

In this sample, this clonotype turned up many times. No antigen is known for it. Attached unique molecular identifiers marked individual cDNA molecules. TCRdb called the 5' RACE reads again in MiXCR, with one record for every CDR3 protein. The sample carries around 80,000 distinct CDR3 sequences, roughly 13% recorded once. The CDR3 sequence is 14 residues long. The V gene lost 2 bases and the J gene lost 7 bases, with 15 bases spanning the gap. Germline CDR1 is MNHNS and CDR2 is SASEGT. Sequencing used whole blood. This receptor was taken from an adult who was a healthcare worker with PCR-confirmed SARS-CoV-2 infection or an uninfected control (not recorded which). The gene calls are TRBV6-1 and TRBJ2-7; tentatively, D is TRBD2 (6 bases). Written as DNA, the CDR3 is TGTGCCAGCAGTGAAAGGTCGGAGGCGGGGGAGCAGTACTTC. It yields the protein CASSERSEAGEQYF.